The sequence of this T cell receptor (beta chain) was determined in a study of T cell clones after liver transplantation. Looking at the study overall: In this trial, immunosuppression withdrawal was attempted within 2 years of liver transplant. Standard immunosuppression, with no induction, continued until 12-24 months after transplant. Study-wide findings and caveats: Compared with third party-reactive sequences, donor-reactive ones declined more, independent of withdrawal success.

CDR3 size: 15 residues. CDR1 is MNHEY and CDR2 is SVGAGI in the germline V gene. Trimming took 5 bases from V and 3 from J, leaving 14 bases between them. Unstimulated PBMCs were sorted into CD3+CD4+ and CD3+CD8+ populations. Sequencing was performed with immunoSEQ multiplex PCR; in TCRdb, only in-frame clones are kept and a portion is missing. The repertoire includes some 80,000 clones, about 82% of them detected once, and approximately 0.47% sits in the top ten. This clone was recorded once. Its antigen is not identified. The sequence came from a human patient who received a liver transplant. Some T cells may be the graft donor's. The source material was CD4+ T cells from blood, sampled 45 to 46 months after liver transplant. The chain combines TRBV6-5 with TRBJ1-5; D not certain. CDR3 residues: CASSPRGSDNQPQHF. The CDR3 nucleotides read TGTGCCAGCAGTCCCCGAGGGTCCGACAATCAGCCCCAGCATTTT.